Listed below are T cell receptor beta chains from one sample, sequenced in a study of Ad26.COV2.S vaccination and SARS-CoV-2 variants. This table comes from immunoSEQ multiplex PCR, and its TCRdb copy is limited to in-frame clones, with some not included. This table has 380,000 or so clones, about 80% appearing once. Specimen: peripheral blood, collected in a trial of Ad26.COV2.S vaccine versus placebo. The source is a person aged 18-65 years who received the Ad26.COV2.S COVID-19 vaccine or a placebo. Each CDR3 is given with its conserved first and last residue. A D gene is named only where the DNA matches it firmly. Clone sizes are given selectively: once, few, many, or a class where the clone is expanded.

clone_size,v_call,d_call,j_call,cdr3_aa,cdr3_nt
-,TRBV5-1,TRBD2,TRBJ2-2,CASSLALAGDTGELFF,TGCGCCAGCAGCTTGGCTCTAGCGGGGGACACCGGGGAGCTGTTTTTT
-,TRBV5-1,-,TRBJ2-1,CASSLAREGPSQFF,TGCGCCAGCAGCTTGGCCCGGGAAGGTCCCTCGCAGTTCTTC
-,TRBV18,TRBD1,TRBJ1-3,CASSPQRGRNSGNTIYF,TGTGCCAGCTCCCCCCAAAGGGGGCGGAATTCTGGAAACACCATATATTTT
-,TRBV28,-,TRBJ2-3,CASMVPGSTDTQYF,TGTGCCAGCATGGTCCCAGGAAGCACAGATACGCAGTATTTT
-,TRBV6-5,TRBD1,TRBJ1-2,CASSYFRQGGYGYTF,TGTGCCAGCAGTTACTTTCGACAGGGCGGCTATGGCTACACCTTC
-,TRBV2,-,TRBJ1-2,CASSEMGQNQRGYTF,TGTGCCAGCAGTGAAATGGGTCAAAATCAGAGAGGCTACACCTTC
-,TRBV10-3,-,TRBJ2-3,CAISGGQASTDTQYF,TGTGCCATCAGTGGCGGCCAAGCTAGCACAGATACGCAGTATTTT
-,TRBV3-1/TRBV3-2,TRBD2,TRBJ2-3,CASSPGTSGRDTQYF,TGTGCCAGCAGTCCCGGGACTAGCGGGAGAGATACGCAGTATTTT
-,TRBV6-2/TRBV6-3,-,TRBJ2-7,CASSQSYEQYF,TGTGCCAGCAGCCAGAGCTACGAGCAGTACTTC
-,TRBV5-1,TRBD1,TRBJ2-7,CASSPGQGVRDEQYF,TGCGCCAGCAGCCCGGGACAGGGAGTGAGGGACGAGCAGTACTTC
-,TRBV2,TRBD2,TRBJ2-1,CASILREGQHNEQFF,TGTGCCAGCATCCTGCGGGAGGGCCAGCACAATGAGCAGTTCTTC
-,TRBV12-5,-,TRBJ2-7,CASGLGPGPLYEQYF,TGTGCTAGTGGTTTAGGTCCGGGGCCACTCTACGAGCAGTACTTC
-,TRBV5-6,-,TRBJ1-2,CASSLGQGIGYTF,TGTGCCAGCAGCTTGGGGCAGGGTATCGGCTACACCTTC
-,TRBV6-5,-,TRBJ1-2,CASSYSPGRNYGYTF,TGTGCCAGCAGTTACTCGCCAGGGCGAAACTATGGCTACACCTTC
-,TRBV13,-,TRBJ1-2,CASSSRIWGGYTF,TGTGCCAGCAGCTCAAGGATATGGGGAGGCTACACCTTC
-,TRBV15,-,TRBJ2-7,CATSRDPSGSDEQYF,TGTGCCACCAGCAGAGACCCCTCCGGGAGCGACGAGCAGTACTTC
-,TRBV20-1,-,TRBJ1-4,CSASHRGSGEKLFF,TGCAGTGCTAGTCATCGGGGTTCCGGTGAAAAACTGTTTTTT
-,TRBV5-1,-,TRBJ1-1,CASSGGSTDTEAFF,TGCGCCAGCAGCGGAGGGTCGACCGACACTGAAGCTTTCTTT
-,TRBV12-3/TRBV12-4,-,TRBJ1-2,CASSLVGSGGYTF,TGTGCCAGCAGTTTAGTGGGGTCGGGAGGCTACACCTTC
-,TRBV19,-,TRBJ1-4,CASSIEGPSEGGKLFF,TGTGCCAGTAGTATAGAGGGGCCCAGCGAGGGTGGAAAACTGTTTTTT
-,TRBV19,-,TRBJ1-6,CASSIRGGRLNSPLHF,TGTGCCAGTAGTATACGCGGAGGACGACTGAATTCACCCCTCCACTTT
-,TRBV7-9,-,TRBJ1-1,CASSLGGGGHTEAFF,TGTGCCAGCAGCTTAGGTGGAGGGGGTCACACTGAAGCTTTCTTT
-,TRBV6-5,TRBD1,TRBJ2-7,CASRDRDTYEQYF,TGTGCCAGCAGGGACAGGGATACCTACGAGCAGTACTTC
-,TRBV7-2,-,TRBJ2-3,CASSSTGGFVDTQYF,TGTGCCAGCAGCTCCACGGGGGGCTTCGTAGATACGCAGTATTTT
-,TRBV6-6,-,TRBJ1-6,CASSRGVRGNPYNSPLHF,TGTGCCAGCAGTCGTGGGGTGAGGGGGAACCCCTATAATTCACCCCTCCACTTT
-,TRBV5-1,TRBD1,TRBJ2-5,CASSTGQGVETQYF,TGCGCCAGCAGCACTGGACAGGGGGTAGAGACCCAGTACTTC
few,TRBV18,-,TRBJ1-3,CASSPTTGGNTIYF,TGTGCCAGCTCACCAACGACAGGAGGAAACACCATATATTTT
once,TRBV10-2,TRBD1,TRBJ2-2,CASSAGTGFIGELFF,TGCGCCAGCAGTGCCGGGACAGGGTTCATCGGGGAGCTGTTTTTT
-,TRBV2,TRBD1,TRBJ1-2,CASRLTGPRSF,TGTGCCAGCAGGCTGACAGGGCCACGCTCCTTC
-,TRBV6-6,TRBD2,TRBJ2-5,CASTPSLAGVGETQYF,TGTGCCAGCACCCCATCGCTAGCGGGAGTAGGAGAGACCCAGTACTTC
-,TRBV6-5,TRBD1,TRBJ1-1,CASSYYTGGEDTEAFF,TGTGCCAGCAGTTACTACACAGGGGGAGAGGACACTGAAGCTTTCTTT
-,TRBV12-3/TRBV12-4,-,TRBJ1-1,CASSLVAFTEAFF,TGTGCCAGCAGTTTAGTGGCCTTCACTGAAGCTTTCTTT
-,TRBV6-5,-,TRBJ2-5,CASSFLKTQYF,TGTGCCAGCAGTTTTCTTAAGACCCAGTACTTC
once,TRBV5-1,TRBD1,TRBJ1-4,CASSGQGAGEKLFF,TGCGCCAGCAGCGGACAGGGGGCAGGGGAAAAACTGTTTTTT
-,TRBV3-1/TRBV3-2,-,TRBJ2-2,CASSQFGGAEDTGELFF,TGTGCCAGCAGCCAATTTGGGGGGGCGGAGGACACCGGGGAGCTGTTTTTT
-,TRBV7-9,-,TRBJ2-2,CASSLSPEGTGELFF,TGTGCCAGCAGCTTAAGCCCCGAGGGTACCGGGGAGCTGTTTTTT
-,TRBV7-2,-,TRBJ1-1,CASSPTFFDTEAFF,TGTGCCAGCAGCCCAACCTTTTTCGACACTGAAGCTTTCTTT
-,TRBV5-6,-,TRBJ1-4,CASSPQRNEKLFF,TGTGCCAGCAGCCCACAAAGAAATGAAAAACTGTTTTTT
-,TRBV18,-,TRBJ1-3,CASSPDLGGSGNTIYF,TGTGCCAGCTCACCGGACCTCGGGGGGTCCGGAAACACCATATATTTT
-,TRBV19,TRBD1,TRBJ1-1,CASSLQGGTEAFF,TGTGCCAGTAGTCTTCAGGGGGGGACTGAAGCTTTCTTT
once,TRBV4-2,-,TRBJ2-3,CASSARGQGTDTQYF,TGTGCCAGCAGCGCGCGGGGACAAGGCACAGATACGCAGTATTTT
-,TRBV6-6,-,TRBJ1-2,CASSGNRVNYGYTF,TGTGCCAGCAGTGGTAACAGGGTTAACTATGGCTACACCTTC
-,TRBV30,-,TRBJ2-1,CAWSPGTYNEQFF,TGTGCCTGGAGTCCGGGGACCTACAATGAGCAGTTCTTC
-,TRBV20-1,-,TRBJ2-7,CSASTRGRHEQYF,TGCAGTGCTAGTACGCGGGGACGTCACGAGCAGTACTTC
once,TRBV5-1,TRBD2,TRBJ2-1,CASSFIPGTSPEQFF,TGCGCCAGCAGCTTTATCCCCGGGACTAGCCCTGAGCAGTTCTTC
-,TRBV5-1,TRBD2,TRBJ2-5,CASSLAVAGAGETQYF,TGCGCCAGCAGCTTGGCGGTAGCGGGGGCCGGGGAGACCCAGTACTTC
-,TRBV6-6,-,TRBJ1-1,CASSYADRIEAFF,TGTGCCAGCAGTTACGCGGACAGAATAGAAGCTTTCTTT
-,TRBV4-2,-,TRBJ1-2,CASSPDRFYGYTF,TGTGCCAGCAGCCCAGACAGATTCTATGGCTACACCTTC
-,TRBV5-1,-,TRBJ2-7,CASSSLPGDTYEQYF,TGCGCCAGCAGCTCCTTACCAGGGGATACCTACGAGCAGTACTTC
-,TRBV27,-,TRBJ2-3,CASSRDAISTDTQYF,TGTGCCAGCAGTCGGGATGCCATAAGCACAGATACGCAGTATTTT
-,TRBV6-6,-,TRBJ2-7,CASSPTGTTSYEQYF,TGTGCCAGCAGTCCAACCGGGACAACCTCCTACGAGCAGTACTTC
-,TRBV7-3,TRBD1,TRBJ1-2,CASSPGQGMGYGYTF,TGTGCCAGCAGCCCGGGACAGGGGATGGGGTATGGCTACACCTTC